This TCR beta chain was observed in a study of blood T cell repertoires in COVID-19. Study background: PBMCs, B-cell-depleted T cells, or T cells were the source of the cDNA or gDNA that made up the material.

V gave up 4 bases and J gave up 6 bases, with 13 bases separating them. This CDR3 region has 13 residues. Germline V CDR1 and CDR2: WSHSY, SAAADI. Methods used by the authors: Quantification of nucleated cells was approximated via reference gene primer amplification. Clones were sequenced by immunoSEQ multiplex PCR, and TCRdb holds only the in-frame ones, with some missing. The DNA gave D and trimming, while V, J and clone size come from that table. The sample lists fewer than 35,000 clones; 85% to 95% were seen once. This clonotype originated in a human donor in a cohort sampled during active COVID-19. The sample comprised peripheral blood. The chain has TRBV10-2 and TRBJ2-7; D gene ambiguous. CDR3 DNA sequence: TGCGCCAGCAGTGCCCCCGCACTGCTCGAGCAGTACTTC. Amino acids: CASSAPALLEQYF.